This T cell receptor beta chain was retrieved from a study of cytomegalovirus exposure and HLA in healthy donors. Study-wide findings and caveats: It was confirmed in vitro that a few of the CMV-associated chains were specific for CMV antigens. Associated with cytomegalovirus, according to the listing, were fewer than 200 TCR beta chains. Presence/absence analyses treated sequencing depth as roughly uniform across donors.

The PCR contained 60 Vbeta and 13 Jbeta primers. Original analysis: Counted up in a later analysis, unique TCR beta chains came to some 75 million, with around 12 million shared. Measured with immunoSEQ multiplex PCR; TCRdb has only the in-frame clones, and not every one. V, J and clone size derive from that table, while D and trimming were established from the DNA sequence. The sample lists 150,000 to 200,000 clones, about 88% occurring once. CDR1 is SGHNT and CDR2 is YENEEA in the germline V gene. Trimming cost V 1 base and J 1 base; bases outside gene matches: 4. The CDR3 loop spans 17 amino acids. Notes on this clone: The antigen remains undetermined.

The sequence was collected from a man between 18 and 35 years old in good health and CMV-seropositive. Material for sequencing was PBMCs. The chain joins TRBV11-3 to TRBJ2-3; TRBD2 aligns across 11 bases. The CDR3 nucleotides read TGTGCCAGCAGCTTAGGGGTTAGCGGGGGGGGCACAGATACGCAGTATTTT. It is translated as CASSLGVSGGGTDTQYF.